The present T cell receptor (beta chain) was sequenced within a study of spatial heterogeneity in lung cancer. Study-level points and caveats: It was found that expanded intratumoral alpha and beta TCR counts tracked tumor mutation counts.

Sample time point: sample taken at primary tumor resection. Whole RNA came from tumor, nontumor lung or frozen PBMC and was sequenced without being sorted. Individually, TCR cDNA molecules were each labelled with a unique molecular identifier. TCRdb fed the 5' RACE reads into MiXCR, producing one record per CDR3 protein. The sample consists of about 5,900 distinct CDR3 sequences, more than 13% of them appearing once. This clonotype is labeled medium-sized. Its target is unknown. A library made for alpha chains picked up this beta chain off target, so its size means little. V was trimmed by 5 bases and J by 0 bases, leaving 9 bases between them. Germline-derived CDR1 and CDR2 are DFQATT and SNEGSKA (reference sequence). The CDR3 spans 13 residues.

The specimen comprised lung tumor tissue, sampled at surgery. The V gene is TRBV20-1, the J gene TRBJ2-3, with no clear D. The origin of this receptor is a male donor with early-stage non-small cell lung cancer. This CDR3 is CSARSPSTDTQYF. Written as DNA, the CDR3 is TGCAGTGCTCGCTCCCCTAGCACAGATACGCAGTATTTT.